This TCR beta chain comes out of a study of blood T cell repertoires in COVID-19. This CDR3 is 16 amino acids long. Germline CDR1 reads LNHDA; CDR2 reads SQIVND (reference sequence). Trimming took off 9 bases at V and 3 bases at J, with 21 bases between the two ends. The table lists this clone with a few counts. Everyone who took part was roughly 18 to 100 years old, and they came from about 25 US areas. Libraries were prepared by immunoSEQ multiplex PCR; TCRdb keeps only in-frame clonotypes and omits some of them. In the table there are some 200,000 clones, roughly 85% of which are singletons. The chain carries TRBV19 and TRBJ1-5; D may be TRBD1 (5 bases). Input material: PBMCs or T cells enriched from blood (not recorded which). The TCR was taken from a woman between 45 and 65 years old who had been exposed to COVID-19. The CDR3 DNA reads TGTGCCAGCCAAAACCGGGGGGACTGGGTCAATCAGCCCCAGCATTTT. Translating gives CASQNRGDWVNQPQHF.